These 3 T cell receptor beta chains were all obtained from the same sample, sequenced in a study of blood T cells in healthy people across ages. With a J-beta primer mix and a sample-barcoded 5' primer, a second PCR ran roughly 6 to 11 cycles. TCRdb re-analysed the 5' RACE reads in MiXCR, keeping a single row per CDR3 protein. The profile shows approximately 900,000 distinct CDR3 sequences, roughly 28% of them singletons. This same sample was also part of a study on T cells of mothers and their children.

The material sequenced was blood. The receptor set was obtained from a woman in her 40s in good health.

A word on this clonotype: The germline gene is not matched at one end of the junction; a read error may be the cause. V is TRBV11-2 and J is TRBJ1-2; the D gene is possibly TRBD1 (6 bases). The V gene's germline CDR1 is SGHAT and CDR2 FQNNGV. The CDR3 has 11 amino acids. The CDR3 loop reads CASSLKPQGDF. DNA of the CDR3: TGTGCCAGCAGCTTAAAACCACAGGGTGACTTC.

This clonotype was found many times. The gene calls are TRBV20-1 and TRBJ2-7, with TRBD1 matching over 11 bases. Germline V gives CDR1 DFQATT, CDR2 SNEGSKA (reference sequence). V dropped 6 bases and J dropped 4; count of bases not matched to a gene: 11. CDR3 size: 15 residues. Here the CDR3 DNA reads TGCAGTGCACCCAAAACGGACAGGGGGCTTTACGAGCAGTACTTC. Translating gives CSAPKTDRGLYEQYF.

The gene calls are TRBV27 and TRBJ2-7; 12 bases are a match to TRBD1. Germline CDR1 reads MNHEY; CDR2 reads SMNVEV (reference sequence). V lost 4 bases, J lost 3 bases, and 4 bases stayed unmatched. This CDR3 has 15 residues. This chain's CDR3 is CASSSGTGGDYEQYF. CDR3 nucleotide sequence: TGTGCCAGCAGTTCAGGGACAGGGGGCGACTACGAGCAGTACTTC.